The source of this T cell receptor beta chain is a study of blood T cell repertoires in COVID-19. On the study more broadly: Italy, Spain and the United States were the sources of the convalescent and acute COVID-19 samples.

In terms of age and location, participants ranged from roughly 18 to 100 years and lived in about 25 US areas. The germline CDR1 and CDR2 sequences are LNHDA and SQIVND (reference sequence). The V and J ends lost 3 bases and 5 bases, in that order; junction bases with no gene match: 10. This CDR3 is 16 amino acids long. Authors' methods: Researchers report that nucleated cell counts were estimated from reference gene primer amplification. The method was immunoSEQ multiplex PCR; TCRdb's version includes in-frame clones alone and lacks a portion of them. V and J calls and clone size are as listed in that table; D and trimming were resolved from the DNA. The table lists roughly 310,000 clones, 90% of them singletons.

This clonotype was sampled from a man in his sixties who had recovered from COVID-19. The gene calls are TRBV19 and TRBJ1-1; 9 bases are a match to TRBD1. The sequenced sample was PBMCs or T cells enriched from blood (not recorded which). The DNA for the CDR3 is TGTGCCAGTAGTATGGGGGTCTGGACAGGGGAGACTGAAGCTTTCTTT. Its translation: CASSMGVWTGETEAFF.